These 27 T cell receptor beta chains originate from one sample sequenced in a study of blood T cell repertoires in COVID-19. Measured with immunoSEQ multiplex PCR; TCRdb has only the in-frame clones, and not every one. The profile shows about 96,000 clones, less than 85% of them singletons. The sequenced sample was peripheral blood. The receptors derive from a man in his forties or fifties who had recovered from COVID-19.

The CDR3 nucleotides read TGTGCCAGCAGTCCGGCTAGCGGGAGGTACCCTACCTACGAGCAGTACTTC. Translated: CASSPASGRYPTYEQYF. V usage is TRBV9 and J usage is TRBJ2-7, with 11 bases lining up with TRBD2. CDR3 length equals 17 residues. With 5 bases clipped from V and 2 bases from J, the junction kept 12 bases outside the gene matches. Looked up from germline, CDR1 is SGDLS and CDR2 is YYNGEE.

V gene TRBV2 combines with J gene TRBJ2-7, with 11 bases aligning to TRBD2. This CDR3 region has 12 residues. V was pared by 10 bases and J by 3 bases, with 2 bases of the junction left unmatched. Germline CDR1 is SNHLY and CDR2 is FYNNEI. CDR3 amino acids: CAIGTSGYEQYF. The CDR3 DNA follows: TGTGCCATCGGGACTAGCGGCTACGAGCAGTACTTC.

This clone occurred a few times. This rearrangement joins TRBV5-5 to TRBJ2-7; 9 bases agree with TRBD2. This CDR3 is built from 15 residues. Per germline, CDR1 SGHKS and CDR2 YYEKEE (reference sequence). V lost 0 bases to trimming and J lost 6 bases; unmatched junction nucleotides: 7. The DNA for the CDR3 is TGTGCCAGCAGCTTGGATGTTAGCGGGAGATTCGAGCAGTACTTC. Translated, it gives CASSLDVSGRFEQYF.

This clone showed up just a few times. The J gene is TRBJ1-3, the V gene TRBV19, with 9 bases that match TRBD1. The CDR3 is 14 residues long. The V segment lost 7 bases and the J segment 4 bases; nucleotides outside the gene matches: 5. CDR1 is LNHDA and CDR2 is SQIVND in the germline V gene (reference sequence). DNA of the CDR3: TGTGCCAGTACCGGGACAGGGTTGGGAAACACCATATATTTT. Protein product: CASTGTGLGNTIYF.

CDR3 DNA: TGTGCCTGGAACAGGGAAATAGCCGCCGGGGAGCTGTTTTTT. Its protein product is CAWNREIAAGELFF. The chain has TRBV30 and TRBJ2-2; D perhaps matches TRBD1 (6 bases). This CDR3 contains 14 residues. Germline loops: CDR1 GTSNPN, CDR2 SVGIG (reference sequence). The V end lost 4 bases, the J end lost 6 bases, and 15 bases lay between the germline ends.

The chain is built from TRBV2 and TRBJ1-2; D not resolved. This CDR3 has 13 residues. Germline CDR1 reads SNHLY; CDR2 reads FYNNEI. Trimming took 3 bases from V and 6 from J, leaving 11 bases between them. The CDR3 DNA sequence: TGTGCCAGCAGTGATCAAGTTGGCCATGGCTACACCTTC. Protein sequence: CASSDQVGHGYTF. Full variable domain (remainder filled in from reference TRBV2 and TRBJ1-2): EPEVTQTPSHQVTQMGQEVILRCVPISNHLYFYWYRQILGQKVEFLVSFYNNEISEKSEIFDDQFSVERPDGSNFTLKIRSTKLEDSAMYFCASSDQVGHGYTFGSGTRLTVV.

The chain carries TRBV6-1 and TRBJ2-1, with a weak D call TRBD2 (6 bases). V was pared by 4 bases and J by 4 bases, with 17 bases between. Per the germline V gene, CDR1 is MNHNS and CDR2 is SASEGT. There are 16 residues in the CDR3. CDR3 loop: CASSATPSEQYNEQFF. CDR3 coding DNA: TGTGCCAGCAGTGCGACCCCTAGCGAACAATACAATGAGCAGTTCTTC.

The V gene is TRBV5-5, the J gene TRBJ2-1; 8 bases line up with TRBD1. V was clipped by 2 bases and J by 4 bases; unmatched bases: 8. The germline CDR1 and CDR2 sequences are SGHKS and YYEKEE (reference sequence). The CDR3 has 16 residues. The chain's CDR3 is CASSFDRDRRYNEQFF. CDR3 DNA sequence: TGTGCCAGCAGCTTTGACCGGGACAGGCGTTACAATGAGCAGTTCTTC.

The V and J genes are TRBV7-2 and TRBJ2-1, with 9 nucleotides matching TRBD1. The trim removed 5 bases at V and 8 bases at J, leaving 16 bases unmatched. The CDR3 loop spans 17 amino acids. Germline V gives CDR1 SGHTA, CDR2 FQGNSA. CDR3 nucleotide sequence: TGTGCCAGCAGCATAACCGGGACAGGGAGAGGTAGCGATGAGCAGTTCTTC. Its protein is CASSITGTGRGSDEQFF. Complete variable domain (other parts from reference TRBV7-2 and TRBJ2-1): GAGVSQSPSNKVTEKGKDVELRCDPISGHTALYWYRQSLGQGLEFLIYFQGNSAPDKSGLPSDRFSAERTGGSVSTLTIQRTQQEDSAVYLCASSITGTGRGSDEQFFGPGTRLTVL.

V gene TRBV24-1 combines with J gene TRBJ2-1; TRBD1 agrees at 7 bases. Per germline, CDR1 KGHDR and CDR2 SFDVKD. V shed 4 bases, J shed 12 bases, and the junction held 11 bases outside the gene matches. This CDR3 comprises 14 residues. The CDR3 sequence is CATSEHRDSSRQFF. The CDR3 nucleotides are TGTGCCACCAGTGAGCACCGGGACAGTTCAAGGCAGTTCTTC.

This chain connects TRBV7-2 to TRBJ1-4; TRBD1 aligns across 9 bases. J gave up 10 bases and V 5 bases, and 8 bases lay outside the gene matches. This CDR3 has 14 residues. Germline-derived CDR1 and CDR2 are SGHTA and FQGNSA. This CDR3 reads CASSRGQGGGKLFF. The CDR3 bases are TGTGCCAGCAGCCGGGGACAGGGAGGGGGAAAACTGTTTTTT.

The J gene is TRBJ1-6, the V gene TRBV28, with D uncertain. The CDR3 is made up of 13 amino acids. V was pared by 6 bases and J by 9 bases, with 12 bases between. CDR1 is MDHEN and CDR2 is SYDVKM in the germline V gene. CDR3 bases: TGTGCCAGCAGCTCTACGACGGGTTCACCCCTCCACTTT. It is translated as CASSSTTGSPLHF.

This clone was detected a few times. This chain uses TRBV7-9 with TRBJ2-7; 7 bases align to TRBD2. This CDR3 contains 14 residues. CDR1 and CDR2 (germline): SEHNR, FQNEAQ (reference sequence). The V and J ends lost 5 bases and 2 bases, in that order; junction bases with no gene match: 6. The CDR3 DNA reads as TGTGCCAGCAGCCCCTGGGAGGGTACCTACGAGCAGTACTTC. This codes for CASSPWEGTYEQYF.

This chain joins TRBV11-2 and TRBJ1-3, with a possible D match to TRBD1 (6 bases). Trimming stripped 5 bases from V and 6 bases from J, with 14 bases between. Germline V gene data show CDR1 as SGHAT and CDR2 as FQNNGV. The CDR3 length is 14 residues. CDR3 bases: TGTGCCAGCAGCCGCGACAGGCGTGCAAACACCATATATTTT. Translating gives CASSRDRRANTIYF.

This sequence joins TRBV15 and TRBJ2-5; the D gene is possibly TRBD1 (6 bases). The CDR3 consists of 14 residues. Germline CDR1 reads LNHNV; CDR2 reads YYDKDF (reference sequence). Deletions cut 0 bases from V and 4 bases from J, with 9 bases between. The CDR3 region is CATSRDTGTETQYF. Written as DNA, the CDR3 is TGTGCCACCAGCAGAGATACAGGGACAGAGACCCAGTACTTC.

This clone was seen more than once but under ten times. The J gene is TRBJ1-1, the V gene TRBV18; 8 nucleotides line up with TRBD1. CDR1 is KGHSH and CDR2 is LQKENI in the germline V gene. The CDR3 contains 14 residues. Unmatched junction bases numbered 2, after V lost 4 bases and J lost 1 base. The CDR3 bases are TGTGCCAGCTCACAACAGGGGGAGAACACTGAAGCTTTCTTT. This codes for CASSQQGENTEAFF. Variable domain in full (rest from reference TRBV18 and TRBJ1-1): NAGVMQNPRHLVRRRGQEARLRCSPMKGHSHVYWYRQLPEEGLKFMVYLQKENIIDESGMPKERFSAEFPKEGPSILRIQQVVRGDSAAYFCASSQQGENTEAFFGQGTRLTVV.

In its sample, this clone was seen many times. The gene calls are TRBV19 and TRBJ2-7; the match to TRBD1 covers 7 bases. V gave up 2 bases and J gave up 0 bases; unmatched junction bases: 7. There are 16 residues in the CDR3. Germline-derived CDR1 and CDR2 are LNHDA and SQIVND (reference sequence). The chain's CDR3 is CASSIIPTGSSYEQYF. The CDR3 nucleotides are TGTGCCAGTAGTATAATCCCGACAGGGAGCTCCTACGAGCAGTACTTC.

The CDR3 DNA reads TGTGCCAGCAGGAGGGCAACCGGGGAGCTGTTTTTT. Amino acid sequence: CASRRATGELFF. The rearrangement joins TRBV3-1 (or the pseudogene TRBV3-2) to TRBJ2-2, with D possibly TRBD2 on 5 matching bases. Germline V gene data show CDR1 as LGHDT and CDR2 as YNNKEL (reference sequence). Trimming removed 6 bases at V and 5 bases at J, with 7 bases between. The CDR3 has 12 residues.

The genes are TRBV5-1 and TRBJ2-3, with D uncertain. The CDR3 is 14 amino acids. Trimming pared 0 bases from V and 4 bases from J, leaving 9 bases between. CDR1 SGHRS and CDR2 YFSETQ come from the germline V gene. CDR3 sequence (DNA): TGCGCCAGCAGCTTGGCCCCGGGTGCAGATACGCAGTATTTT. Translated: CASSLAPGADTQYF.

The CDR3 protein is CASAEGGNYGYTF. The CDR3 nucleotides read TGTGCCAGCGCGGAGGGGGGGAACTATGGCTACACCTTC. This sequence joins TRBV3-1 (or the pseudogene TRBV3-2) and TRBJ1-2, with a tentative D call TRBD1 (6 bases). CDR1 and CDR2 (germline): LGHDT, YNNKEL (reference sequence). V lost 8 bases to trimming and J lost 2 bases, with 12 bases between them. The CDR3 runs to 13 residues.

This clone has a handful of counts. The CDR3 here is CASRPGQGGKNTEAFF. The CDR3 bases are TGTGCCAGCAGACCGGGACAGGGGGGGAAGAACACTGAAGCTTTCTTT. The chain couples TRBV2 to TRBJ1-1; 11 bases are shared with TRBD1. This CDR3 is 16 amino acids long. Trimming cost V 6 bases and J 1 base; bases outside gene matches: 7. Germline CDR1 reads SNHLY; CDR2 reads FYNNEI.

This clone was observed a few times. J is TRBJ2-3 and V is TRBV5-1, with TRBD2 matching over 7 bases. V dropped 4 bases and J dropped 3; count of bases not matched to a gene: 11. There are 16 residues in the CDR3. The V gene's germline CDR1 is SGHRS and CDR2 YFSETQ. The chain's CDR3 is CASSLSGGVSTDTQYF. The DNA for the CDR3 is TGCGCCAGCAGCCTATCTGGGGGGGTCAGTACAGATACGCAGTATTTT.

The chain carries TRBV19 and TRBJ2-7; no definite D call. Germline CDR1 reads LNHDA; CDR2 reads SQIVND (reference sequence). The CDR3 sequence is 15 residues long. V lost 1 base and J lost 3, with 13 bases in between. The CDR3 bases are TGTGCCAGTAGTATAGGCGCAGGTTCTATCTACGAGCAGTACTTC. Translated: CASSIGAGSIYEQYF.

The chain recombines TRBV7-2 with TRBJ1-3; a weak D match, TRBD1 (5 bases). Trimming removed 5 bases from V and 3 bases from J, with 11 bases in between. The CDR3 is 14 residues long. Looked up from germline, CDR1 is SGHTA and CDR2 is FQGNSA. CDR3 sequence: CASSLPTVGNTIYF. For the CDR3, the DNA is TGTGCCAGCAGCCTTCCGACAGTTGGAAACACCATATATTTT.

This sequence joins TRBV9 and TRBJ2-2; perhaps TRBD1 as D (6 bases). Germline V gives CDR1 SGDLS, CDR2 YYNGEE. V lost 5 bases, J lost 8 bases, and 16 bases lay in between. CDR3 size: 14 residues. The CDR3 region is CASSRSGAGGELFF. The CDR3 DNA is TGTGCCAGCAGTCGTTCAGGGGCCGGGGGGGAGCTGTTTTTT.

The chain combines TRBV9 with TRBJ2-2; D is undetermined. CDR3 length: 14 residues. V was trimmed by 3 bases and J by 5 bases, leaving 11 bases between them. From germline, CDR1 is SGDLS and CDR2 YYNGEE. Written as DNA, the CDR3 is TGTGCCAGCAGCGGACTTAGTAGGACCGGGGAGCTGTTTTTT. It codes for CASSGLSRTGELFF.

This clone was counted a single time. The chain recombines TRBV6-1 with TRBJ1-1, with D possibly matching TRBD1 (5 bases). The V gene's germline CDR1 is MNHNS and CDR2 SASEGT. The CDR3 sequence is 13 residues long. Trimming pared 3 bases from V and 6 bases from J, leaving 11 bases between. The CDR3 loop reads CASSEGGEAEAFF. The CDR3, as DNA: TGTGCCAGCAGTGAGGGGGGGGAAGCTGAAGCTTTCTTT.